This TCR beta chain was recovered during a study of CD8 T cells in ankylosing spondylitis (dated by TCRdb to about 2017). A note on the overall study: To find TCR variants linked to disease, the study profiled T cell receptor beta repertoires in ankylosing spondylitis patients and healthy donors. The full study cohort comprised 25 ankylosing spondylitis patients and 85 to 120 healthy donors. Peripheral blood was sampled, and synovial fluid was also collected from ankylosing spondylitis patients. Overall study results and their limits: The disease-linked clones were reported as significantly enriched in matched synovial fluid samples from ankylosing spondylitis patients. A TCR beta motif of 7 or 8 highly homologous amino acid variants appeared characteristic of blood from ankylosing spondylitis patients. Some motif variants were previously reported in synovial fluid and blood of reactive arthritis patients, suggesting common disease-initiation mechanisms. The disease-linked clones showed a CD8+ phenotype and occurred at relatively low frequencies in peripheral blood.

This clonotype was observed at least ten times. Its antigen specificity is not known. No base qualities exist here, and no much larger clone lies one base off it. Sequencing relied on an Illumina HiSeq 2500. TCR beta libraries were prepared by quantitative 5'-RACE with molecular barcodes. Per the source publication's procedure: To identify disease-linked TCR variants, a new computational method was used, one built on a probabilistic model of VDJ rearrangement. TCRdb reworked the public reads: Q25 trimming with fastp, MiXCR clone assembly, productive beta chains retained. Records with the same CDR3 protein are collapsed into one entry carrying the most frequent genes and DNA. TCRdb's processing, not the authors', yielded these V and J calls. For this sample there are 36,000 or so distinct CDR3 sequences; approximately 6% appear just once. The ten largest clonotypes hold about 12% of the sample. CDR1 SQVTM and CDR2 ANQGSEA are derived from the germline V gene. There are 12 amino acids in the CDR3, from cysteine to phenylalanine inclusive. Kept here is only the CDR3 DNA, which spans 36 bases and is read in frame from base 1. V loses 4 bases, J loses 0 bases, and the germline ends lie 7 bases apart.

The chain employs TRBV29-1 and TRBJ2-7; the D gene remains uncertain. The sample comprised blood, either unsorted or a sorted T cell fraction (not recorded which). The clonotype comes from a male donor with ankylosing spondylitis or in good health (not recorded which). The CDR3 is CSVVVASYEQYF. The nucleotides read TGCAGCGTTGTGGTGGCCTCCTACGAGCAGTACTTC.